What follows are 5 T cell receptor beta chains derived from one specimen sequenced in a study of shared clonotypes between healthy human individuals. Only in-frame clones appear in the TCRdb table, and some are missing; sequencing was by immunoSEQ multiplex PCR. Of roughly 2,500,000 clones in the sample, 90% to 95% were seen once. Sequencing used naive CD4+ T cells from PBMCs. This sample's subset: CD45RA+ positively selected. The receptors were sampled from a man aged 18 to 30 in good health. Some clones in this sample may be carry-over from other donors' samples.

The chain joins TRBV7-9 to TRBJ2-7; D not resolved. The ends were cut back, 0 bases at V and 3 bases at J, with 6 bases in the middle. Germline V CDR1 and CDR2: SEHNR, FQNEAQ (reference sequence). The CDR3 has 13 residues. The CDR3 is CASSLAADYEQYF. CDR3 DNA sequence: TGTGCCAGCAGCTTAGCCGCCGACTACGAGCAGTACTTC.

The V and J genes are TRBV5-4 and TRBJ1-3, with D possibly matching TRBD1 (5 bases). Deletions cut 4 bases from V and 3 bases from J, with 14 bases between. The CDR3 totals 15 residues. The germline V gene has CDR1 SGHNT and CDR2 YYREEE (reference sequence). The CDR3 sequence is CASSDGGWYGNTIYF. CDR3 DNA sequence: TGTGCCAGCAGCGACGGGGGTTGGTATGGAAACACCATATATTTT. Drawing the rest from reference TRBV5-4 and TRBJ1-3, the complete variable domain is ETGVTQSPTHLIKTRGQQVTLRCSSQSGHNTVSWYQQALGQGPQFIFQYYREEENGRGNFPPRFSGLQFPNYSSELNVNALELDDSALYLCASSDGGWYGNTIYFGEGSWLTVV.

This clone has only one observation. The chain employs TRBV19 and TRBJ2-7; D unclear. CDR1 and CDR2 (germline): LNHDA, SQIVND (reference sequence). CDR3 length equals 14 residues. V lost 3 bases, J lost 3 bases, and 12 bases lay in between. CDR3 DNA: TGTGCCAGTAGTATCAGATTGGAGAGCTACGAGCAGTACTTC. It is translated as CASSIRLESYEQYF.

V is TRBV27 and J is TRBJ2-1; the match to TRBD2 covers 8 bases. The CDR3 consists of 16 residues. With 3 bases clipped from V and 3 bases from J, the junction kept 7 bases outside the gene matches. From germline, CDR1 is MNHEY and CDR2 SMNVEV (reference sequence). The CDR3 here is CASSFDTSGVYNEQFF. The CDR3 bases are TGTGCCAGCAGTTTCGACACTAGCGGAGTCTACAATGAGCAGTTCTTC.

In this sample, this clone turned up a few times. V is TRBV30 and J is TRBJ1-5; the D is unclear. The CDR3 totals 14 residues. Germline V gives CDR1 GTSNPN, CDR2 SVGIG (reference sequence). Trimming shortened V by 2 bases and J by 0 bases, and 8 bases separated the two germline ends. Here the CDR3 reads CAWSIWRSNQPQHF. The CDR3 DNA is TGTGCCTGGAGTATTTGGCGTAGCAATCAGCCCCAGCATTTT.